A single sample gave rise to the 14 T cell receptor beta chains below, sequenced in a study of technical replicates of blood from a few donors. Measured with immunoSEQ multiplex PCR; TCRdb has only the in-frame clones, and not every one. The data contain roughly 52,000 clones, around 96% of them singletons. Sequenced input: PBMCs. Receptor source: a human donor in good health. Some clones in this sample may be carry-over from other donors' samples.

The rearrangement uses TRBV18 and TRBJ2-1, with 10 bases identical to TRBD2. The germline V gene encodes CDR1 KGHSH and CDR2 LQKENI. The CDR3 length is 15 residues. The V gene end was trimmed by 4 bases and the J gene end by 8 bases; junction bases not matched to a gene: 8. The CDR3 is CASSRKREGTDEQFF. CDR3 bases: TGTGCCAGCTCACGTAAGCGGGAGGGGACCGATGAGCAGTTCTTC.

The J gene is TRBJ1-2, the V gene TRBV7-3; D ambiguous. The ends were cut back, 5 bases at V and 4 bases at J, with 11 bases in the middle. Germline V gene sequence: CDR1 SGHTA, CDR2 FQGTGA. CDR3 length: 13 residues. CDR3 sequence reads: CASSAVSGYGYTF. CDR3 nucleotide sequence: TGTGCCAGCAGCGCCGTCAGTGGCTATGGCTACACCTTC. Supplemented by reference TRBV7-3 and TRBJ1-2, the full variable domain reads GAGVSQTPSNKVTEKGKYVELRCDPISGHTALYWYRQSLGQGPEFLIYFQGTGAADDSGLPNDRFFAVRPEGSVSTLKIQRTERGDSAVYLCASSAVSGYGYTFGSGTRLTVV.

This clone has just a few counts. The rearrangement uses TRBV4-3 and TRBJ2-3, with D perhaps TRBD2 (5 bases). The CDR3 has 16 amino acids. Trimming cost V 4 bases and J 0 bases, with 14 bases left between them. Germline V gene lookup returns CDR1 LGHNA and CDR2 YSLEER. CDR3 nucleotides: TGCGCCAGCAGCCCGAAGAGAGAGCGGAGCACAGATACGCAGTATTTT. This codes for CASSPKRERSTDTQYF.

This chain uses TRBV30 with TRBJ1-5; D not resolved. Germline V gene sequence: CDR1 GTSNPN, CDR2 SVGIG (reference sequence). The V end lost 1 base, the J end lost 3 bases, and 7 bases lay between the germline ends. The CDR3 runs to 13 residues. The CDR3 nucleotides read TGTGCCTGGAGTGGGGAGTCCAATCAGCCCCAGCATTTT. Amino acid sequence: CAWSGESNQPQHF.

The chain recombines TRBV7-8 with TRBJ1-6; D is undetermined. Germline CDR1 and CDR2: SGHVS and FQNEAQ. V was pared by 0 bases and J by 9 bases, with 12 bases between. The CDR3 is made up of 15 amino acids. The CDR3 sequence is CASSLAGEVGSPLHF. CDR3 DNA sequence: TGTGCCAGCAGCTTAGCTGGGGAGGTCGGTTCACCCCTCCACTTT.

V gene TRBV21-1 combines with J gene TRBJ2-7; whether TRBD2, the table's D call, matches the DNA was not checked. TRBV21-1 is an annotated pseudogene. This CDR3 has 14 residues. CDR3 in DNA: TGTGCCAGCAGCAAAAACGGAGGCTGCTACGAGCAGTACTTC. Protein product: CASSKNGGCYEQYF.

The chain couples TRBV27 to TRBJ2-5, with D uncertain. Germline CDR1 MNHEY, CDR2 SMNVEV (reference sequence). V was shortened by 3 bases and J by 5 bases, with 10 bases between the two germline ends. The CDR3 has 13 amino acids. The CDR3 loop reads CASSFQARETQYF. For the CDR3, the DNA is TGTGCCAGCAGTTTCCAGGCCCGGGAGACCCAGTACTTC.

The chain links TRBV12-1 to TRBJ1-1; TRBD1 is the table's D call and was not checked against the DNA. TRBV12-1 is described as a pseudogene. The CDR3 runs 17 residues. CDR3 sequence reads: CASTLHGKGGMNTEAFF. CDR3 nucleotide sequence: TGTGCCAGCACCCTGCATGGAAAAGGGGGCATGAACACTGAAGCTTTCTTT.

This CDR3 is CASSLSEGARAFF. Here the CDR3 DNA reads TGTGCCAGCAGTTTATCGGAGGGAGCACGGGCTTTCTTT. The chain couples TRBV27 to TRBJ1-1; no reliable D call. Germline CDR1 reads MNHEY; CDR2 reads SMNVEV (reference sequence). The CDR3 loop spans 13 amino acids. Between the trimmed V and J ends, which lost 0 bases and 11 bases, there was a span of 13 bases.

This sequence joins TRBV30 and TRBJ1-5; no definite D call. The V end was cut by 5 bases, the J end by 6 bases, with 14 bases between. Looked up from germline, CDR1 is GTSNPN and CDR2 is SVGIG (reference sequence). CDR3 size: 13 residues. CDR3 region: CAWGLDGPQPQHF. DNA for the CDR3: TGTGCCTGGGGGCTTGATGGGCCTCAGCCCCAGCATTTT.

The rearrangement joins TRBV6-6 to TRBJ1-1; D unclear. Germline V gives CDR1 MNHNY, CDR2 SVGAGI (reference sequence). The germline V and J ends were trimmed by 0 bases and 10 bases, with 6 bases remaining between them. There are 11 residues in the CDR3. In nucleotides, the CDR3 is TGTGCCAGCAGTTACTCAGCGGCAGCTTTCTTT. It specifies CASSYSAAAFF.

V and J are TRBV2 and TRBJ1-1; D not resolved. The CDR3 sequence is 13 residues long. CDR1 is SNHLY, CDR2 FYNNEI, per germline. V lost 8 bases and J 5 bases, leaving 15 bases between the germline ends. The CDR3 DNA is TGTGCCAGCTCAAACGCCGGAGGGACTGAAGCTTTCTTT. Protein: CASSNAGGTEAFF.

V gene TRBV4-2 combines with J gene TRBJ2-6, with 12 bases identical to TRBD2. J lost 0 bases, V lost 2 bases, and 5 bases had no gene match. Germline V gene data show CDR1 as LGHNA and CDR2 as YNFKEQ. The CDR3 runs 19 residues. CDR3: CASSQQGLAGISGANVLTF. As DNA, the CDR3 is TGTGCCAGCAGCCAACAGGGACTAGCGGGTATCTCTGGGGCCAACGTCCTGACTTTC.

CDR3: CASSLTRENTGELFF. DNA of the CDR3: TGTGCCAGCAGCTTAACGCGCGAGAACACCGGGGAGCTGTTTTTT. V gene TRBV7-3 combines with J gene TRBJ2-2; D unresolved. Germline V gene lookup returns CDR1 SGHTA and CDR2 FQGTGA. V was shortened by 0 bases and J by 1 base, with 6 bases between the two germline ends. This CDR3 has 15 residues.